This TCR beta chain was recorded in a study of T cell changes during pregnancy in multiple sclerosis. The trim removed 2 bases at V and 0 bases at J, leaving 11 bases unmatched. The CDR3 extends over 19 amino acids. Germline V lookup: CDR1 MGHRA, CDR2 YSYEKL. The repertoire was sequenced with immunoSEQ multiplex PCR; TCRdb's copy has only in-frame clones and lacks some. The repertoire holds around 35,000 clones, with 90% as singletons. The sequencing here drew on CD8+ T cells from peripheral blood mononuclear cells, taken before pregnancy. The genes are TRBV4-1 and TRBJ1-4, with 8 positions matching TRBD1. The clonotype comes from a female donor with multiple sclerosis, enrolled in a pregnancy study. CDR3 sequence reads: CASSQLQGVGRATNEKLFF. CDR3 DNA sequence: TGCGCCAGCAGCCAACTACAGGGGGTAGGGAGAGCAACTAATGAAAAACTGTTTTTT.